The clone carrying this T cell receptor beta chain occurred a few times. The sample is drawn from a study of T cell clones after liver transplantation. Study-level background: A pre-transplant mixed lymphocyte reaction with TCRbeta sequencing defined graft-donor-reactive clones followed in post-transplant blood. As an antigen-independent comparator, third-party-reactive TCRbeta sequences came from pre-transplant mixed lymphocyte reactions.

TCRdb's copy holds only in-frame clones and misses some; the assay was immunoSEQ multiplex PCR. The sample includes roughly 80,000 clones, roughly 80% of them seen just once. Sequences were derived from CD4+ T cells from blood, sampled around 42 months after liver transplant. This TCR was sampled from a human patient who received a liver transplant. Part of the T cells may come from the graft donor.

The DNA of the CDR3 is TGTGCCAGCAGCTTAGACAGGCTGAACACCGGGGAGCTGTTTTTT. Encoded protein: CASSLDRLNTGELFF. V usage is TRBV7-9 and J usage is TRBJ2-2, with D perhaps TRBD1 (5 bases). Germline V gene lookup returns CDR1 SEHNR and CDR2 FQNEAQ (reference sequence). Trimming shortened V by 1 base and J by 1 base, and 7 bases separated the two germline ends. This CDR3 contains 15 residues.